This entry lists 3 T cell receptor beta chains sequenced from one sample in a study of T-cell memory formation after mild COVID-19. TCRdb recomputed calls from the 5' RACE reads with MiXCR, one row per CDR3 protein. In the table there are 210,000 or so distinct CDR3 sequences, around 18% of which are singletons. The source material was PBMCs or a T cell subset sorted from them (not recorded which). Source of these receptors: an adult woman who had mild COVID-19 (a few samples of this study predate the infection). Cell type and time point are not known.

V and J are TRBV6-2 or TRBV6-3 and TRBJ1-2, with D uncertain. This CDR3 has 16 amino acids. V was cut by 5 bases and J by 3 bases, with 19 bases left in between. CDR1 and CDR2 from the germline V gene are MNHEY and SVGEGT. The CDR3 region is CASSTSSLTPYYGYTF. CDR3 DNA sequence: TGTGCCAGCAGTACCTCCTCGCTTACACCGTACTATGGCTACACCTTC.

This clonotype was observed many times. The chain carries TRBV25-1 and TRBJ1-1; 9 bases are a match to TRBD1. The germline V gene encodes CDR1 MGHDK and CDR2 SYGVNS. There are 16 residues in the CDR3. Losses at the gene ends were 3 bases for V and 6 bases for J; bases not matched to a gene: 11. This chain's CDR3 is CASSDAAGTGKSEAFF. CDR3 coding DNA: TGTGCCAGCAGTGATGCCGCCGGGACAGGGAAATCTGAAGCTTTCTTT.

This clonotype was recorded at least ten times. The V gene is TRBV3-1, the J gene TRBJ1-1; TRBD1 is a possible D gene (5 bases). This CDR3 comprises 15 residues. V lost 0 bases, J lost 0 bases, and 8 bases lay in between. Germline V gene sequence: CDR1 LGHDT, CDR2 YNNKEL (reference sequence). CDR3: CASSQDLTVNTEAFF. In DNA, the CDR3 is TGTGCCAGCAGCCAAGATCTGACAGTGAACACTGAAGCTTTCTTT.